Shown below are 32 T cell receptor beta chains from a single sample sequenced in a study of response to subunit inactivated influenza vaccine listed by TCRdb under 2018. Libraries were built with RT-PCR. Sequencing took place on an Illumina HiSeq 2500. In TCRdb, the public reads were trimmed at Q25 with fastp and aligned with MiXCR, with productive beta chains retained. Merged by CDR3 protein, the rows form single entries marked with the most common genes and DNA. Across this sample there are over 650,000 distinct CDR3 sequences, with roughly 20% seen only once. Under 13% of the sample belongs to the ten largest clones. The sequencing here drew on PBMCs from blood, taken more than 4 days after vaccination. The receptors derive from a man aged 45 to 65 who received an inactivated influenza vaccine. Donor details come from another sample of the same person, matched by shared clones.

This chain connects TRBV20-1 to TRBJ2-3, with a possible D match to TRBD1 (6 bases). The CDR3 runs 10 residues. Germline CDR1 is DFQATT and CDR2 is SNEGSKA (reference sequence). Trimming cost V 6 bases and J 9 bases, with 10 bases left between them. The chain's CDR3 is CSAYRETQYF. Written as DNA, the CDR3 is TGCAGTGCCTACAGGGAGACGCAGTATTTT.

V is TRBV27 and J is TRBJ2-1; 14 positions agree with TRBD2. The CDR3 is made up of 19 amino acids. With V trimmed by 1 base and J by 9 bases, 14 bases remained unmatched. Germline V gene lookup returns CDR1 MNHEY and CDR2 SMNVEV (reference sequence). Here the CDR3 reads CASSLYPPGTSGRFGEQFF. The CDR3 DNA is TGTGCCAGCAGTTTATACCCCCCCGGGACTAGCGGGAGATTCGGTGAGCAGTTCTTC.

This chain uses TRBV24-1 with TRBJ2-1; a weak D match, TRBD1 (6 bases). Germline lookup yields CDR1 KGHDR and CDR2 SFDVKD. Trimming shortened V by 2 bases and J by 10 bases, and 23 bases separated the two germline ends. The CDR3 covers 17 residues. CDR3 amino acids: CATSDSQQGWALREQFF. The CDR3 DNA sequence: TGTGCCACCAGTGATTCCCAACAGGGTTGGGCATTACGAGAGCAGTTCTTC.

The sample holds a few counts of this clonotype. The rearrangement uses TRBV7-2 and TRBJ2-3; tentative D call: TRBD2 (6 bases). CDR3 length: 17 amino acids. Trimming shortened V by 5 bases and J by 4 bases, and 22 bases separated the two germline ends. Germline CDR1 SGHTA, CDR2 FQGNSA. CDR3 region: CASSGNLGLGNADTQYF. CDR3 in DNA: TGTGCCAGCAGCGGGAACCTGGGACTCGGGAACGCAGATACGCAGTATTTT.

This clonotype was found a few times. The chain joins TRBV5-1 to TRBJ2-5, with TRBD2 identical over 14 bases. There are 15 residues in the CDR3. Trimming at V came to 5 bases and at J to 5 bases, leaving 5 bases not matched to a gene. CDR1 and CDR2 (germline): SGHRS, YFSETQ. The CDR3: CASSLTSGRDETQYF. DNA of the CDR3: TGCGCCAGCAGTTTGACTAGCGGGAGGGATGAGACCCAGTACTTC.

In this sample, this clonotype turned up many times. The rearrangement links TRBV20-1 to TRBJ1-5, with 8 bases identical to TRBD1. Trimming removed 5 bases from V and 7 bases from J; junction bases left unmatched: 10. CDR1 DFQATT and CDR2 SNEGSKA come from the germline V gene (reference sequence). This CDR3 is 14 amino acids long. The CDR3 loop is CSASLTGVGQPQHF. The CDR3 nucleotides read TGCAGTGCTTCCCTGACAGGGGTAGGACAGCCCCAGCATTTT.

This clonotype was detected only a few times. This chain uses TRBV6-5 with TRBJ1-5; 9 bases align to TRBD1. The V gene end was trimmed by 0 bases and the J gene end by 9 bases; junction bases not matched to a gene: 12. The length of the CDR3 is 17 residues. Germline values: CDR1 MNHEY, CDR2 SVGAGI. The CDR3 bases are TGTGCCAGCAGTTACTCGAGCCGGACAGGGGCCTTGGGGCCCCAGCATTTT. Amino acids: CASSYSSRTGALGPQHF.

The table lists this clonotype with many counts. This rearrangement joins TRBV5-1 to TRBJ1-1, with 9 bases lining up with TRBD1. V lost 3 bases to trimming and J lost 5 bases; unmatched junction nucleotides: 8. Germline V lookup: CDR1 SGHRS, CDR2 YFSETQ. CDR3 size: 15 residues. CDR3 sequence (DNA): TGCGCCAGCAGCTACTCGGGACAGGGAGGAACTGAAGCTTTCTTT. Its protein is CASSYSGQGGTEAFF.

The chain is built from TRBV20-1 and TRBJ2-4; no definite D call. V was pared by 5 bases and J by 2 bases, with 13 bases between. Germline CDR1 reads DFQATT; CDR2 reads SNEGSKA (reference sequence). This CDR3 has 14 residues. The CDR3 DNA is TGCAGTGCTGTGGACCAGCGTACCAAAAACATTCAGTACTTC. This translates into CSAVDQRTKNIQYF.

This clonotype was recorded a few times. J is TRBJ2-3 and V is TRBV29-1; unclear D gene. Germline values: CDR1 SQVTM, CDR2 ANQGSEA. V lost 7 bases and J lost 6, with 11 bases in between. The CDR3 consists of 11 residues. CDR3 amino acids: CSGRGDDTQYF. CDR3 bases: TGCAGCGGGAGAGGAGATGATACGCAGTATTTT.

CDR3 protein: CATSRDPPLAGTYNEQFF. CDR3 nucleotide sequence: TGTGCCACCAGCAGAGACCCACCACTAGCGGGGACTTACAATGAGCAGTTCTTC. This chain joins TRBV15 and TRBJ2-1; 10 bases fit TRBD2. Germline CDR1 and CDR2: LNHNV and YYDKDF (reference sequence). After removal of 0 bases from V and 4 bases from J, the junction contained 9 bases not matched to a gene. This CDR3 contains 18 residues.

The chain couples TRBV7-2 to TRBJ2-2; D not resolved. Germline V lookup: CDR1 SGHTA, CDR2 FQGNSA. Trimming removed 5 bases from V and 5 bases from J, with 12 bases in between. The CDR3 covers 14 residues. CDR3 nucleotides: TGTGCCAGCAGCCGACTCCTTAATACCGGGGAGCTGTTTTTT. Translating gives CASSRLLNTGELFF.

This clonotype was found a few times. The genes are TRBV29-1 and TRBJ2-6; tentative D call: TRBD2 (7 bases). Trimming shortened V by 4 bases and J by 3 bases, and 10 bases separated the two germline ends. This CDR3 contains 14 residues. Germline CDR1 SQVTM, CDR2 ANQGSEA. In nucleotides, the CDR3 is TGCAGCGTTGGGGGGGGCTTTGGGGCCAACGTCCTGACTTTC. Amino acids: CSVGGGFGANVLTF.

This sequence joins TRBV9 and TRBJ2-3, with 10 bases matching TRBD2. CDR3 length equals 17 residues. Germline V gene lookup returns CDR1 SGDLS and CDR2 YYNGEE. J gave up 1 base and V 0 bases, and 5 bases lay outside the gene matches. In nucleotides, the CDR3 is TGTGCCAGCAGCGTAGACCACCTAGCGGGAGGCACAGATACGCAGTATTTT. The encoded protein is CASSVDHLAGGTDTQYF.

The chain joins TRBV6-6 to TRBJ1-2; D gene ambiguous. The ends were cut back, 2 bases at V and 6 bases at J, with 10 bases in the middle. The length of the CDR3 is 13 residues. Germline V lookup: CDR1 MNHNY, CDR2 SVGAGI (reference sequence). The DNA for the CDR3 is TGTGCCAGCAGTTACGACTCGGGCCATGGCTACACCTTC. Encoded protein: CASSYDSGHGYTF.

The chain carries TRBV7-8 and TRBJ2-7; 13 positions match TRBD2. Germline CDR1 is SGHVS and CDR2 is FQNEAQ. The length of the CDR3 is 19 residues. V shed 5 bases and J 3 bases; nucleotides not matched to a gene: 16. The CDR3 region is CASSPQGLAGEVGGYEQYF. DNA for the CDR3: TGTGCCAGCAGCCCCCAAGGACTAGCGGGAGAAGTGGGTGGCTACGAGCAGTACTTC. Variable domain in full (rest from reference TRBV7-8 and TRBJ2-7): GAGVSQSPRYKVAKRGQDVALRCDPISGHVSLFWYQQALGQGPEFLTYFQNEAQLDKSGLPSDRFFAERPEGSVSTLKIQRTQQEDSAVYLCASSPQGLAGEVGGYEQYFGPGTRLTVT.

This clonotype was recorded a few times. The J gene is TRBJ2-1, the V gene TRBV11-1; 14 bases fit TRBD2. The CDR3 is made up of 18 amino acids. V gave up 5 bases and J gave up 2 bases; unmatched junction bases: 8. In germline, CDR1 is SGHAT, CDR2 FQDESV (reference sequence). In DNA, the CDR3 is TGTGCCAGCAGCCCCCCGGGACTAGCGGGGGTCGCCTACAATGAGCAGTTCTTC. Translating it yields CASSPPGLAGVAYNEQFF.

This clonotype was seen a few times. The genes are TRBV20-1 and TRBJ2-7; possibly TRBD1 for D (7 bases). Germline-derived CDR1 and CDR2 are DFQATT and SNEGSKA (reference sequence). The CDR3 spans 14 residues. The V end lost 4 bases, the J end lost 4 bases, and 17 bases lay between the germline ends. The CDR3 spells CSAKAGGQFYEQYF. The DNA of the CDR3 is TGCAGTGCTAAAGCCGGGGGACAGTTTTACGAGCAGTACTTC.

This clonotype was observed a handful of times. This rearrangement joins TRBV10-3 to TRBJ2-7, with 11 bases aligning to TRBD1. With V trimmed by 7 bases and J by 6 bases, 11 bases remained unmatched. This CDR3 is built from 15 residues. Germline assignment: CDR1 ENHRY and CDR2 SYGVKD. CDR3 residues: CAITTTGQGEGEQYF. CDR3 DNA sequence: TGTGCCATCACAACCACGGGACAGGGGGAGGGCGAGCAGTACTTC.

This clonotype was seen a few times. The CDR3 loop is CASSLIGQGGFYNEQFF. CDR3 in DNA: TGTGCCAGCAGTTTAATCGGACAGGGGGGGTTTTACAATGAGCAGTTCTTC. The V and J genes are TRBV27 and TRBJ2-1, with 10 bases aligning to TRBD1. Germline V CDR1 and CDR2: MNHEY, SMNVEV (reference sequence). V shed 2 bases and J 4 bases; nucleotides not matched to a gene: 8. This CDR3 contains 17 residues.

The chain joins TRBV27 to TRBJ2-5, with 7 bases identical to TRBD2. CDR1 is MNHEY, CDR2 SMNVEV, per germline (reference sequence). Germline trimming cut 8 bases from V and 2 bases from J; bases unmatched to any gene: 11. This CDR3 has 15 amino acids. The CDR3 here is CASSPWGGVQETQYF. Here the CDR3 DNA reads TGTGCCAGCTCTCCTTGGGGGGGGGTTCAAGAGACCCAGTACTTC.

The rearrangement joins TRBV5-6 to TRBJ1-1, with D hard to call. The germline gives CDR1 SGHDT, CDR2 YYEEEE. Trimming removed 2 bases at V and 0 bases at J, with 8 bases between. CDR3 size: 14 residues. CDR3 DNA sequence: TGTGCCAGCAGCTTTCGGGCTCTGAACACTGAAGCTTTCTTT. Translating gives CASSFRALNTEAFF.

This clonotype was counted ten times or more. V is TRBV20-1 and J is TRBJ2-1; 12 bases fit TRBD2. In germline, CDR1 is DFQATT, CDR2 SNEGSKA (reference sequence). The CDR3 consists of 14 residues. V lost 5 bases and J lost 7; bases outside the gene matches: 6. In DNA, the CDR3 is TGCAGTGCTGCAAGGACTAGCGGGAATAATGAGCAGTTCTTC. Amino acid sequence: CSAARTSGNNEQFF.

This clonotype came up a few times. V is TRBV5-1 and J is TRBJ2-3; 8 nucleotides match TRBD2. CDR1 SGHRS and CDR2 YFSETQ come from the germline V gene. The CDR3 loop spans 15 amino acids. V gave up 7 bases and J gave up 2 bases; unmatched junction bases: 9. Here the CDR3 reads CASAVSGRTTDTQYF. Written as DNA, the CDR3 is TGCGCCAGCGCCGTAAGCGGGAGAACCACAGATACGCAGTATTTT.

In this sample, this clonotype turned up a few times. The chain uses TRBV10-3 and TRBJ2-1; D possibly corresponds to TRBD2 (6 bases). V was clipped by 0 bases and J by 5 bases, with 14 bases between them. The germline CDR1 and CDR2 sequences are ENHRY and SYGVKD. The CDR3 contains 16 residues. The CDR3: CAISESRSGVNNEQFF. CDR3 nucleotides: TGTGCCATCAGTGAGTCGCGTAGCGGAGTAAACAATGAGCAGTTCTTC.

The table lists this clonotype with a few counts. This rearrangement joins TRBV20-1 to TRBJ1-1; D unresolved. CDR3 length: 10 amino acids. V lost 6 bases and J 5 bases, leaving 7 bases between the germline ends. Germline V gene sequence: CDR1 DFQATT, CDR2 SNEGSKA (reference sequence). CDR3 sequence: CSAPWTEAFF. In DNA, the CDR3 is TGCAGTGCCCCCTGGACTGAAGCTTTCTTT.

The chain recombines TRBV11-2 with TRBJ1-1; no firm D call. Germline values: CDR1 SGHAT, CDR2 FQNNGV. Trimming took off 5 bases at V and 11 bases at J, with 24 bases between the two ends. This CDR3 spans 15 amino acids. The CDR3 DNA is TGTGCCAGCAGCCTAAATCTAAATAAACGGGGAGACGCTTTCTTT. Residues: CASSLNLNKRGDAFF.

V is TRBV25-1 and J is TRBJ2-7, with 10 bases fitting TRBD2. V lost 7 bases and J lost 2; bases outside the gene matches: 8. The length of the CDR3 is 15 residues. CDR1 MGHDK and CDR2 SYGVNS come from the germline V gene. The DNA of the CDR3 is TGTGCCAGCACCCCCTCCAGCGGGAGGGCCTACGAGCAGTACTTC. This encodes CASTPSSGRAYEQYF.

The chain combines TRBV15 with TRBJ2-1; the match to TRBD2 covers 9 bases. CDR1 and CDR2 from the germline V gene are LNHNV and YYDKDF (reference sequence). V lost 4 bases to trimming and J lost 4 bases; unmatched junction nucleotides: 5. This CDR3 comprises 15 residues. CDR3 DNA sequence: TGTGCCACCAGCACTTCTAGCGGGAATTACAATGAGCAGTTCTTC. It translates to CATSTSSGNYNEQFF.

This clonotype was recorded a few times. This rearrangement joins TRBV3-1 to TRBJ2-5; 9 bases align to TRBD2. This CDR3 is 16 amino acids long. Germline CDR1 is LGHDT and CDR2 is YNNKEL (reference sequence). V dropped 4 bases and J dropped 4; count of bases not matched to a gene: 10. The DNA for the CDR3 is TGTGCCAGCAGCCCGCCCTCTCGCGGGGGGGCAGAGACCCAGTACTTC. Translating it yields CASSPPSRGGAETQYF.

This clonotype was recorded a few times. The V and J genes are TRBV2 and TRBJ2-7; 7 bases line up with TRBD1. V lost 6 bases and J lost 0; bases outside the gene matches: 11. The CDR3 runs to 16 residues. Germline lookup yields CDR1 SNHLY and CDR2 FYNNEI. This CDR3 reads CASRRDSTLSSYEQYF. The CDR3 DNA follows: TGTGCCAGCAGGAGGGACAGTACTCTGAGCTCCTACGAGCAGTACTTC. Filled out from reference TRBV2 and TRBJ2-7, the complete variable domain reads EPEVTQTPSHQVTQMGQEVILRCVPISNHLYFYWYRQILGQKVEFLVSFYNNEISEKSEIFDDQFSVERPDGSNFTLKIRSTKLEDSAMYFCASRRDSTLSSYEQYFGPGTRLTVT.

This clonotype was seen repeatedly, ten times or more. This chain uses TRBV20-1 with TRBJ2-2; 7 nucleotides line up with TRBD1. The V segment lost 5 bases and the J segment 4 bases; nucleotides outside the gene matches: 4. Germline loops: CDR1 DFQATT, CDR2 SNEGSKA (reference sequence). The CDR3 sequence is 13 residues long. The CDR3 protein is CSAYDRATGELFF. CDR3 nucleotides: TGCAGTGCTTACGACAGGGCCACCGGGGAGCTGTTTTTT.